Below, one T cell receptor beta chain is given with its context. Assay: immunoSEQ multiplex PCR; the TCRdb copy retains only in-frame clones and omits some. The top ten clones hold approximately 22% of a sample with tens of thousands of clones, 75% to 85% of them seen once. The CDR3 totals 15 residues. With 3 bases removed from V and 1 base from J, the gap between germline ends came to 11 bases. CDR1 and CDR2 from the germline V gene are MDHEN and SYDVKM. The data were taken from a study of T cell responses to AZD1222 COVID-19 vaccine. The sequenced sample was peripheral blood, obtained on day 0 of AZD1222 vaccination. V usage is TRBV28 and J usage is TRBJ2-3; D not resolved. This clonotype was obtained from an adult in good health. The CDR3 reads CASSFARAGTDTQYF. CDR3 coding DNA: TGTGCCAGCAGTTTCGCTAGAGCCGGCACAGATACGCAGTATTTT.